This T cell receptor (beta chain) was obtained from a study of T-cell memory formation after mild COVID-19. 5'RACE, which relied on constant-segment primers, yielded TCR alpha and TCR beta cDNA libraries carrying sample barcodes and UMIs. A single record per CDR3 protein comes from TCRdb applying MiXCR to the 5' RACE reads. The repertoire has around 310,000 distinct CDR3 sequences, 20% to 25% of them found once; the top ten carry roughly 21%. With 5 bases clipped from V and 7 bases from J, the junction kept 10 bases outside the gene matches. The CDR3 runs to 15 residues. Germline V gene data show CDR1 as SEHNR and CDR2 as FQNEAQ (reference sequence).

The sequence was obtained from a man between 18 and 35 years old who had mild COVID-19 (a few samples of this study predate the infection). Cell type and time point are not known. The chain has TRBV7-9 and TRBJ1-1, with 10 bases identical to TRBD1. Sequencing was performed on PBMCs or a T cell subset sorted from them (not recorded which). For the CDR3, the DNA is TGTGCCAGCAGCCACTGGGACAGGGGAATAAGTGAAGCTTTCTTT. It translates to CASSHWDRGISEAFF. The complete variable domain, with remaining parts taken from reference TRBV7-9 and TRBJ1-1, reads DTGVSQNPRHKITKRGQNVTFRCDPISEHNRLYWYRQTLGQGPEFLTYFQNEAQLEKSRLLSDRFSAERPKGSFSTLEIQRTEQGDSAMYLCASSHWDRGISEAFFGQGTRLTVV.